This T cell receptor (beta chain) was found in a study of CD8+ T cells in alopecia areata. Study-wide background: Treated patients were given oral tofacitinib, which was dosed at 5 to 10 mg twice daily.

From alopecia areata patients, lesional scalp punch biopsies and peripheral blood were collected. Separation by sorting yielded CD4+ and CD8+ T cells from PBMCs. With regard to this clone: Its antigen is as yet unknown.

Extraction of RNA preceded its reverse transcription into cDNA, which served as the sequencing template. The assay was immunoSEQ multiplex PCR, and TCRdb's table has in-frame clones only and misses some. Of some 180,000 clones listed, over 55% are singletons. Study outcomes and limitations: Scalp sequencing also captures normal skin's resident alphabeta T cells.

The CDR3 consists of 12 residues. Germline V lookup: CDR1 SQVTM, CDR2 ANQGSEA. V was shortened by 6 bases and J by 4 bases, with 9 bases between the two germline ends. This chain links TRBV29-1 with TRBJ1-4; unclear D gene. This TCR derives from a human donor with alopecia areata. This material consisted of CD4+ T cells sorted from blood, taken at week 0. The CDR3 DNA reads as TGCAGCGTGACGGACCATAATGAAAAACTGTTTTTT. Encoded protein: CSVTDHNEKLFF.